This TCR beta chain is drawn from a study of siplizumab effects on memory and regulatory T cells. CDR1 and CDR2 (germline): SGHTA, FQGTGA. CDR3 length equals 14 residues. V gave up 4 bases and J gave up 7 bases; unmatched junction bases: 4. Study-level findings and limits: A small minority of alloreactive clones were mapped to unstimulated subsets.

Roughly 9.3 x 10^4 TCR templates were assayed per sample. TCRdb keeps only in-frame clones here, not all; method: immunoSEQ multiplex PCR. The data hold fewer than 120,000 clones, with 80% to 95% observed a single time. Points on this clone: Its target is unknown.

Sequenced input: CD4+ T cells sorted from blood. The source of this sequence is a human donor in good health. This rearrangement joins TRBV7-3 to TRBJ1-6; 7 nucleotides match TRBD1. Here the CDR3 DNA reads TGTGCCAGCAGCTACAGGGGCGGCAATTCACCCCTCCACTTT. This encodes CASSYRGGNSPLHF.